This paragraph covers one T cell receptor beta chain sequence. What it binds is unknown. This table comes from immunoSEQ multiplex PCR, and its TCRdb copy is limited to in-frame clones, with some not included. The data show tens of thousands of clones, approximately 91% seen once. These data belong to a study of cytomegalovirus exposure and HLA in healthy donors. On the study more broadly: The same platform was used for the 120 validation repertoires and the 650 to 800 first-cohort repertoires, a later analysis reported. Whole-study results and caveats: High specificity and sensitivity for cytomegalovirus status were reported for the classifier. A few chains tied to CMV proved CMV antigen-specific in vitro.

V was clipped by 4 bases and J by 0 bases; unmatched bases: 13. CDR3 length: 18 residues. Germline V gives CDR1 SGHRS, CDR2 YFSETQ. The receptor's source is a man aged 25-40 years in good health and CMV-seronegative. Sequenced input: PBMCs. V and J are TRBV5-1 and TRBJ1-3; 7 bases agree with TRBD1. The CDR3 loop reads CASSPWTGLQSSGNTIYF. DNA for the CDR3: TGCGCCAGCAGCCCCTGGACAGGCCTCCAATCCTCTGGAAACACCATATATTTT.